This T cell receptor beta chain originates from a study of blood T cell repertoires in COVID-19. Study-wide context: Both acute and convalescent COVID-19 samples were obtained from the United States, Italy and Spain. The analysed material was cDNA or gDNA that came from T cells, B-cell-depleted T cells, or PBMCs.

The V gene's germline CDR1 is MNHGY and CDR2 SVAAGI. V shed 5 bases and J shed 11 bases, with 21 bases lying between them. CDR3 length: 15 residues. Original processing notes: Nucleated cell counts were estimated from reference gene primer amplification. The assay was immunoSEQ multiplex PCR, and TCRdb's table has in-frame clones only and misses some. V, J and clone size are those of that table, while D and trimming were read from the DNA. The repertoire holds 90,000 to 110,000 clones, with 90% as singletons. V and J are TRBV6-9 and TRBJ1-4; D not resolved. The clonotype was recovered from a human donor in a cohort sampled during active COVID-19. The specimen was peripheral blood. The CDR3 sequence is CASSNWTTEGCKLFF. Here the CDR3 DNA reads TGTGCCAGCAGTAATTGGACCACCGAGGGTTGTAAACTGTTTTTT.